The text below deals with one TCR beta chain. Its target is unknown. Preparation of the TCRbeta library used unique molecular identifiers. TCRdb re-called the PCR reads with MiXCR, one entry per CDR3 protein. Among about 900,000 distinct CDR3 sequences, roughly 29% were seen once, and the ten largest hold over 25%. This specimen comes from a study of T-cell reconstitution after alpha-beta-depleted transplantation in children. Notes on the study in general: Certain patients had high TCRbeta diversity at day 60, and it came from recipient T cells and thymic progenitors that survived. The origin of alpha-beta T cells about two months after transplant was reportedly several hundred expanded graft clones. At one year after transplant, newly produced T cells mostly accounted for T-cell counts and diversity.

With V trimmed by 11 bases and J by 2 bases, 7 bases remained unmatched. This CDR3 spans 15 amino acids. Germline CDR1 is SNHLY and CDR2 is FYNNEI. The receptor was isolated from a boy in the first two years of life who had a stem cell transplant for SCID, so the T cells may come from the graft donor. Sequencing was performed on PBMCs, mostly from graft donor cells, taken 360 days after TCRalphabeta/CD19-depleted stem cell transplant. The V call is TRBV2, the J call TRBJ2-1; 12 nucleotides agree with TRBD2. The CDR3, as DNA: TGTGCCGGCCTACCTAGCGGGGGGGCCTACAATGAGCAGTTCTTC. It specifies CAGLPSGGAYNEQFF.